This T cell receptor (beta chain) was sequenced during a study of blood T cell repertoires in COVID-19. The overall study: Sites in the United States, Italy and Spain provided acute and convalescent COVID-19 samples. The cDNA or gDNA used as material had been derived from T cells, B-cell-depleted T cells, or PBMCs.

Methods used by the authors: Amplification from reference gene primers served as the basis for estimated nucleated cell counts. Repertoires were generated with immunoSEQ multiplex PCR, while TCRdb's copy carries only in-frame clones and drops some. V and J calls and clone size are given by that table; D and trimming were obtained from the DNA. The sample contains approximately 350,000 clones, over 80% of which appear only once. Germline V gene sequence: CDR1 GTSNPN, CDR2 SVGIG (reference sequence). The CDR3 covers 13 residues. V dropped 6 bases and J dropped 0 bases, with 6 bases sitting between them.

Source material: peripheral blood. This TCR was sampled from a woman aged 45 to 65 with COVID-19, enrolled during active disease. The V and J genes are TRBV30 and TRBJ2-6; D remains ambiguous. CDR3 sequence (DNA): TGTGCCTGTTCCAGCTCTGGGGCCAACGTCCTGACTTTC. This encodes CACSSSGANVLTF.